The 20 T cell receptor beta chains below were found in one sample sequenced in a study of cytomegalovirus exposure and HLA in healthy donors. Clones were read by immunoSEQ multiplex PCR, and TCRdb kept only the in-frame ones, dropping some. The table has some 110,000 clones, more than 70% seen once. Sequencing was done on a sample of PBMCs. These TCRs come from a young man in good health and CMV-seronegative.

The chain combines TRBV25-1 with TRBJ1-2; 9 nucleotides line up with TRBD1. J lost 4 bases, V lost 1 base, and 4 bases had no gene match. The CDR3 has 15 residues. Looked up from germline, CDR1 is MGHDK and CDR2 is SYGVNS. The CDR3 here is CASSEFGTGLYGYTF. CDR3 sequence (DNA): TGTGCCAGCAGTGAATTTGGGACAGGGCTCTATGGCTACACCTTC.

The chain carries TRBV5-4 and TRBJ2-1; TRBD2 agrees at 12 bases. Germline V lookup: CDR1 SGHNT, CDR2 YYREEE (reference sequence). This CDR3 is built from 15 residues. V lost 4 bases, J lost 7 bases, and 6 bases stayed unmatched. CDR3 in DNA: TGTGCCAGCAGCCTCGGGACTAGCGGGCTAAATGAGCAGTTCTTC. This codes for CASSLGTSGLNEQFF.

This chain links TRBV30 with TRBJ2-3, with a possible D match to TRBD2 (7 bases). V lost 4 bases, J lost 2 bases, and 16 bases lay in between. Germline CDR1 is GTSNPN and CDR2 is SVGIG (reference sequence). The CDR3 is 15 residues long. CDR3 nucleotides: TGTGCCTGGAACACAAGGGGGGGCCTCACAGATACGCAGTATTTT. Translated, it gives CAWNTRGGLTDTQYF.

The rearrangement links TRBV6-1 to TRBJ1-2; perhaps TRBD1 as D (6 bases). Trimming took 7 bases from V and 2 from J, leaving 11 bases between them. This CDR3 region has 13 residues. Germline assignment: CDR1 MNHNS and CDR2 SASEGT. CDR3 loop: CASTEGTNYGYTF. The CDR3 coding sequence is TGTGCCAGCACCGAGGGGACAAACTATGGCTACACCTTC.

The chain uses TRBV2 and TRBJ1-2; 8 bases are shared with TRBD1. From germline, CDR1 is SNHLY and CDR2 FYNNEI. CDR3 size: 18 residues. V lost 5 bases to trimming and J lost 4 bases; unmatched junction nucleotides: 18. The CDR3 protein is CASSLSGRGRLGVYGYTF. The CDR3 region has the DNA TGTGCCAGCAGTCTTAGTGGCAGGGGGCGCTTAGGGGTCTATGGCTACACCTTC.

V and J are TRBV28 and TRBJ2-2, with 9 bases that match TRBD1. V was clipped by 1 base and J by 6 bases; unmatched bases: 9. The length of the CDR3 is 17 residues. Per the germline V gene, CDR1 is MDHEN and CDR2 is SYDVKM. Here the CDR3 DNA reads TGTGCCAGCAGTTTATTGGACAGGGGTTTTATCCCCGGGGAGCTGTTTTTT. Residues: CASSLLDRGFIPGELFF.

The chain is built from TRBV5-8 and TRBJ1-5; 9 bases are a match to TRBD1. This CDR3 is 14 amino acids long. V lost 4 bases and J lost 7; bases outside the gene matches: 6. Germline CDR1 is SGHTS and CDR2 is YDEGEE. The chain's CDR3 is CASSRDRVLQPQHF. DNA of the CDR3: TGTGCCAGCAGCCGGGACAGGGTATTGCAGCCCCAGCATTTT. The whole variable domain, remainder taken from reference TRBV5-8 and TRBJ1-5, is EAGVTQSPTHLIKTRGQQATLRCSPISGHTSVYWYQQALGLGLQFLLWYDEGEERNRGNFPPRFSGRQFPNYSSELNVNALELEDSALYLCASSRDRVLQPQHFGDGTRLSIL.

The rearrangement uses TRBV13 and TRBJ2-3; weak D call: TRBD2 (5 bases). CDR1 is PRHDT and CDR2 is FYEKMQ in the germline V gene (reference sequence). This CDR3 is 14 amino acids long. V dropped 7 bases and J dropped 4 bases, with 15 bases sitting between them. The CDR3 DNA follows: TGTGCCAGCACCCGGACTCCCCTCGCAGATACGCAGTATTTT. This encodes CASTRTPLADTQYF.

J is TRBJ1-1 and V is TRBV11-2; D not resolved. The CDR3 is made up of 14 amino acids. Germline V gene data show CDR1 as SGHAT and CDR2 as FQNNGV. Deletions cut 3 bases from V and 1 base from J, with 9 bases between. The DNA for the CDR3 is TGTGCCAGCAGCTTTGGGCAGCAGAACACTGAAGCTTTCTTT. Translating it yields CASSFGQQNTEAFF.

The rearrangement uses TRBV4-2 and TRBJ2-7, with 8 bases identical to TRBD2. The germline V gene encodes CDR1 LGHNA and CDR2 YNFKEQ. The CDR3 consists of 15 residues. V gave up 1 base and J gave up 5 bases; unmatched junction bases: 7. In nucleotides, the CDR3 is TGTGCCAGCAGCCAAGGGGGACTAGGCCCCGACGAGCAGTACTTC. This gives the protein CASSQGGLGPDEQYF.

This rearrangement joins TRBV9 to TRBJ1-2, with 9 bases matching TRBD1. The V segment lost 0 bases and the J segment 8 bases; nucleotides outside the gene matches: 11. The CDR3 covers 16 residues. The germline V gene encodes CDR1 SGDLS and CDR2 YYNGEE. CDR3 region: CASSVVGQGLLGGYTF. CDR3 bases: TGTGCCAGCAGCGTAGTGGGACAGGGTTTATTGGGAGGCTACACCTTC.

This chain uses TRBV25-1 with TRBJ2-1; 11 bases agree with TRBD1. V was clipped by 6 bases and J by 6 bases; unmatched bases: 4. This CDR3 is 14 amino acids long. Germline assignment: CDR1 MGHDK and CDR2 SYGVNS. In DNA form, the CDR3 reads TGTGCCAGCAGCCCGGACAGGGGGCTCAATGAGCAGTTCTTC. As protein: CASSPDRGLNEQFF.

The chain has TRBV2 and TRBJ2-7, with D unclear. Trimming took off 6 bases at V and 2 bases at J, with 8 bases between the two ends. The germline V gene encodes CDR1 SNHLY and CDR2 FYNNEI. The CDR3 length is 12 residues. CDR3 coding DNA: TGTGCCAGCAGCGCTGAGACCTACGAGCAGTACTTC. This codes for CASSAETYEQYF.

This clone was recorded once. The genes are TRBV14 and TRBJ2-1, with 11 bases fitting TRBD2. CDR1 is SGHDN and CDR2 is FVKESK in the germline V gene. CDR3 length: 16 residues. The J segment lost 2 bases and the V segment lost 1 base, leaving 1 base of the junction unmatched. The CDR3 is CASSQATSGTYNEQFF. CDR3 nucleotide sequence: TGTGCCAGCAGCCAAGCGACTAGCGGGACCTACAATGAGCAGTTCTTC.

With regard to this clone: Other DNA sequences in the same sample also yield this CDR3. The CDR3 DNA reads as TGTGCCAGCAGTCCCGGGACAGGAGAGTACGAGCAGTACTTC. This gives the protein CASSPGTGEYEQYF. The chain uses TRBV27 and TRBJ2-7, with TRBD1 matching 8 bases. J was trimmed by 4 bases and V by 5 bases; bases with no gene match: 7. This CDR3 region has 14 residues. Germline V gene sequence: CDR1 MNHEY, CDR2 SMNVEV (reference sequence).

The chain joins TRBV14 to TRBJ2-7; the D gene is possibly TRBD1 (5 bases). Germline CDR1 reads SGHDN; CDR2 reads FVKESK. Trimming cost V 0 bases and J 4 bases, with 13 bases left between them. The CDR3 has 15 residues. The chain's CDR3 is CASSQDRVSTYEQYF. Written as DNA, the CDR3 is TGTGCCAGCAGCCAAGACAGGGTCTCCACATACGAGCAGTACTTC.

For this clone: This same CDR3 is encoded by further DNA sequences in the sample. The chain combines TRBV2 with TRBJ1-4, with D possibly matching TRBD1 (5 bases). This CDR3 has 14 amino acids. V lost 6 bases, J lost 5 bases, and 13 bases lay in between. The germline V gene encodes CDR1 SNHLY and CDR2 FYNNEI. The CDR3 DNA reads as TGTGCCAGCAGGACCCAGGGAAAGAATGAAAAACTGTTTTTT. The encoded protein is CASRTQGKNEKLFF.

V and J are TRBV27 and TRBJ1-1; the D gene is possibly TRBD1 (6 bases). This CDR3 comprises 14 residues. The germline V gene encodes CDR1 MNHEY and CDR2 SMNVEV (reference sequence). V lost 5 bases and J 6 bases, leaving 16 bases between the germline ends. This CDR3 is CASSRQARDPEAFF. The DNA of the CDR3 is TGTGCCAGCAGTCGACAGGCCCGGGACCCTGAAGCTTTCTTT.

This clone has a single count. The rearrangement uses TRBV15 and TRBJ1-5, with 7 bases lining up with TRBD1. The V gene's germline CDR1 is LNHNV and CDR2 YYDKDF (reference sequence). The trim removed 8 bases at V and 4 bases at J, leaving 11 bases unmatched. This CDR3 region has 15 residues. The CDR3 here is CATAPRQGRNQPQHF. The CDR3, as DNA: TGTGCCACCGCCCCAAGACAGGGCCGGAATCAGCCCCAGCATTTT.

The chain joins TRBV5-6 to TRBJ2-1; D is uncertain. The germline V gene has CDR1 SGHDT and CDR2 YYEEEE. This CDR3 region has 15 residues. V lost 1 base and J lost 5, with 13 bases in between. CDR3: CASSLRGLPDNEQFF. CDR3 sequence (DNA): TGTGCCAGCAGCTTGCGCGGCCTCCCGGACAATGAGCAGTTCTTC. The full variable domain, completed using reference TRBV5-6 and TRBJ2-1, is DAGVTQSPTHLIKTRGQQVTLRCSPKSGHDTVSWYQQALGQGPQFIFQYYEEEERQRGNFPDRFSGHQFPNYSSELNVNALLLGDSALYLCASSLRGLPDNEQFFGPGTRLTVL.